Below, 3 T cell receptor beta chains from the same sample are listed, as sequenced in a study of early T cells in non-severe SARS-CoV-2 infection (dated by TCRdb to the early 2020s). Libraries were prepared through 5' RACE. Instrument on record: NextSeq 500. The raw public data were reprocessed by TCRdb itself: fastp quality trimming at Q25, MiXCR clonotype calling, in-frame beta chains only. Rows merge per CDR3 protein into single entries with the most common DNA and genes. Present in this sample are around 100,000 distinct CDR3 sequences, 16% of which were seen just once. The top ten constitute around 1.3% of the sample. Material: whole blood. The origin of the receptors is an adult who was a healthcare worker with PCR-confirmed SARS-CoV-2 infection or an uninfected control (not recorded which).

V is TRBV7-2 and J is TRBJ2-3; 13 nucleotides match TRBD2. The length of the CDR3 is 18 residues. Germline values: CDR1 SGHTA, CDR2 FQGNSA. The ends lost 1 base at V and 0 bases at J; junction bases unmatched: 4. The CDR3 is CASSLVRTSGSSTDTQYF. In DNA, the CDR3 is TGTGCCAGCAGCTTAGTTAGGACTAGCGGGAGTAGCACAGATACGCAGTATTTT.

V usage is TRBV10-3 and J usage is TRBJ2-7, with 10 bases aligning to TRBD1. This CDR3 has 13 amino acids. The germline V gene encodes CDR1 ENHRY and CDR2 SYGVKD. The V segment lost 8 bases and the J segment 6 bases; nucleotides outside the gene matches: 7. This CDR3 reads CAILPGQGSEQYF. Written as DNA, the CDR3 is TGTGCCATCCTACCGGGACAGGGGAGCGAGCAGTACTTC.

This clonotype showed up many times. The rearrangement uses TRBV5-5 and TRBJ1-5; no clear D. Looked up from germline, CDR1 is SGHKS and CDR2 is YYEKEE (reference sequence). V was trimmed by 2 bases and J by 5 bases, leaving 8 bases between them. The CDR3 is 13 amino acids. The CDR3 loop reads CASSLNSDQPQHF. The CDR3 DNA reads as TGTGCCAGCAGCTTAAACAGCGATCAGCCCCAGCATTTT.